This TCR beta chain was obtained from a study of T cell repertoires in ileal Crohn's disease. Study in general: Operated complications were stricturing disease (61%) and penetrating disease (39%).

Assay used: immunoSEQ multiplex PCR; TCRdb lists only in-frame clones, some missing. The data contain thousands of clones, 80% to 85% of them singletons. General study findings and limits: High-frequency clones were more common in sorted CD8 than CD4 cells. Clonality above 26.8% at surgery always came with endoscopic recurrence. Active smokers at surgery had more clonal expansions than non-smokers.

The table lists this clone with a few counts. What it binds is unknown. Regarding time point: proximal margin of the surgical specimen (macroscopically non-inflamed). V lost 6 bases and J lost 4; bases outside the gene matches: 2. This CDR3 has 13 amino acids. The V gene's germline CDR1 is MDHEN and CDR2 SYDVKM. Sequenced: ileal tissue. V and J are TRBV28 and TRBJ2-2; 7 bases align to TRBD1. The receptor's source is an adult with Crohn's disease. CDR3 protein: CASRSGGTGELFF. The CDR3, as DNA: TGTGCCAGCAGATCAGGGGGCACCGGGGAGCTGTTTTTT. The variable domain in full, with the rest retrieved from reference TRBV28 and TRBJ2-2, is DVKVTQSSRYLVKRTGEKVFLECVQDMDHENMFWYRQDPGLGLRLIYFSYDVKMKEKGDIPEGYSVSREKKERFSLILESASTNQTSMYLCASRSGGTGELFFGEGSRLTVL.